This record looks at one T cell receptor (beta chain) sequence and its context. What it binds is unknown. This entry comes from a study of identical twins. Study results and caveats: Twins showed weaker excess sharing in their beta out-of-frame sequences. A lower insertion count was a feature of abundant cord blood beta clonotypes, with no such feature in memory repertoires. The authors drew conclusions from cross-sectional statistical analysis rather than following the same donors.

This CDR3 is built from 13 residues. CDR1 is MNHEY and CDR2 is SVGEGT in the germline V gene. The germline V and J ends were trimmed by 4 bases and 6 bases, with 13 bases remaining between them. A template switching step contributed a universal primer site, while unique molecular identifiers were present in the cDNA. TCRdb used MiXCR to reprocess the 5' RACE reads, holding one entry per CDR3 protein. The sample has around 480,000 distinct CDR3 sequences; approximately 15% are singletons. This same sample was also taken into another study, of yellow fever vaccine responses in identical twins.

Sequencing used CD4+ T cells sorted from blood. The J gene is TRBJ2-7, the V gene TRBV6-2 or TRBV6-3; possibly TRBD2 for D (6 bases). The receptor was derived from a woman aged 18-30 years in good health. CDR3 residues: CASSSYNGGEQYF. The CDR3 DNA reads TGTGCCAGCAGTTCCTACAACGGGGGCGAGCAGTACTTC.